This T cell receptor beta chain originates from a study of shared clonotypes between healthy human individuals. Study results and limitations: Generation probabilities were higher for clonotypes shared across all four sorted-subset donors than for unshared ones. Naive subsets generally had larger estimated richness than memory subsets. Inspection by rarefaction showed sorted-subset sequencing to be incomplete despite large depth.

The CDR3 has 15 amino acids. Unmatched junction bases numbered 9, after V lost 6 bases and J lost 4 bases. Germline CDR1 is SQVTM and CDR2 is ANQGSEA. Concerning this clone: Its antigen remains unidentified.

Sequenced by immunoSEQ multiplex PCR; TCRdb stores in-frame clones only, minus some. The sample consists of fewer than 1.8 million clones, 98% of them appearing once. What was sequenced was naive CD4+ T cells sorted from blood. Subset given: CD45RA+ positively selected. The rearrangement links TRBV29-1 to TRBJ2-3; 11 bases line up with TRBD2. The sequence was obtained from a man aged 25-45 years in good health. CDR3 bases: TGCAGCGTCTATCTAGCGGGAGGTGAGGCAGATACGCAGTATTTT. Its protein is CSVYLAGGEADTQYF.